This TCR beta chain was identified during a study of cytomegalovirus exposure and HLA in healthy donors. About this clone itself: The antigen is undetermined.

Whole-study findings and limits: In a later analysis, common viral pathogens appeared linked to several of the most significant clusters. V- and J-gene trimming of TCR beta was linked (in a later analysis) to a missense DCLRE1C variant. The likely origin of a cluster of highly shared sequence variants was a sequencing artifact.

PCR employed 60 Vbeta and 13 Jbeta primers. Repertoires were generated with immunoSEQ multiplex PCR, while TCRdb's copy carries only in-frame clones and drops some. The table lists about 150,000 clones, about 76% of them singletons, with around 7.2% in the top ten. The sequence came from a man in his thirties or forties in good health and CMV-seropositive. Sequencing was performed on PBMCs.

This CDR3 is CASSPGLLLSYEQYF. The CDR3 DNA sequence: TGTGCCAGCAGTCCGGGACTTCTCCTCTCCTACGAGCAGTACTTC. This chain connects TRBV27 to TRBJ2-7, with a weak D call TRBD2 (6 bases). Trimming stripped 5 bases from V and 0 bases from J, with 14 bases between. Per the germline V gene, CDR1 is MNHEY and CDR2 is SMNVEV (reference sequence). This CDR3 has 15 amino acids.